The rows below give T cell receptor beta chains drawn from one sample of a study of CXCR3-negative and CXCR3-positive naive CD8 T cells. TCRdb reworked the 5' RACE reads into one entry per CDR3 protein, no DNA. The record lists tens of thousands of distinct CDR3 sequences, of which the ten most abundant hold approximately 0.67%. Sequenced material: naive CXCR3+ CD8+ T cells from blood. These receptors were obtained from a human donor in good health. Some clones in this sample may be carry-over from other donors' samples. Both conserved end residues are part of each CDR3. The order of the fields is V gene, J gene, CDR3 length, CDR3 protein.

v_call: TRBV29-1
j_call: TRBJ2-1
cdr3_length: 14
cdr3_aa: CSADGWAGINEQFF

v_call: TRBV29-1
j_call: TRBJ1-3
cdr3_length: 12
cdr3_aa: CSVKGDGNTIYF

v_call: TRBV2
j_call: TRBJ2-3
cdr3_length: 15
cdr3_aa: CASSVGRAETDTQYF

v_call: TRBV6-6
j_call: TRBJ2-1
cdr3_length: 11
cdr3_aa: CASSLPGQQFF

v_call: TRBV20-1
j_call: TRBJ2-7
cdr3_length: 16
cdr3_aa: CSARDGTSGTVGEQYF

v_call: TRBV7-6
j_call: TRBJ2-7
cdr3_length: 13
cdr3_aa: CASSPAVTYEQYF

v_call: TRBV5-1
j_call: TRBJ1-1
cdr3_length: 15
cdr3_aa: CASSLGEVMNTEAFF

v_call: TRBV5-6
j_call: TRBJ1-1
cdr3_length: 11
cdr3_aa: CASSLWTEAFF

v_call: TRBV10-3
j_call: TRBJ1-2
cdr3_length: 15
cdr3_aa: CAISESGQSKYGYTF

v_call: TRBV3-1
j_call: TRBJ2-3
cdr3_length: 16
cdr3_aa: CASSQIAGLATDTQYF

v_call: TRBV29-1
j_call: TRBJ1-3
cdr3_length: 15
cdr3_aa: CSVEDSPSSGNTIYF

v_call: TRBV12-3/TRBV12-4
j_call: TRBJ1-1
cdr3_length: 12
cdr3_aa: CASSWGWTEAFF

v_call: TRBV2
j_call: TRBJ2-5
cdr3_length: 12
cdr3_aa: CASSAGISNQYF

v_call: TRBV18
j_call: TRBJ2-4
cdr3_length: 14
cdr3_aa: CASSPAGTGDEQYF

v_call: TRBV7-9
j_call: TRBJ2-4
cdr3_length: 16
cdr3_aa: CASSPPAGVAKNIQYF

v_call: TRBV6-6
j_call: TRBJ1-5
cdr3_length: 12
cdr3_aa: CATGASNQPQHF

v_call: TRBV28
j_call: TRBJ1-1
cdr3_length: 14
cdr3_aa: CASSGRVGRLEAFF

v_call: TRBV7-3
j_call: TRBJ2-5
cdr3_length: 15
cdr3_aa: CASSSLGQRGETQYF

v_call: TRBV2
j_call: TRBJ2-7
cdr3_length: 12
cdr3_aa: CASYVWDNEQYF

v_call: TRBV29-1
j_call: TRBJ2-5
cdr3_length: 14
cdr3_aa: CSVEDVTGQETQYF

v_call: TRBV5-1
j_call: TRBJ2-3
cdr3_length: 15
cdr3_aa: CASSSSVESTDTQYF

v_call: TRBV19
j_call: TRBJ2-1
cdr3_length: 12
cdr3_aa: CASAHGLDEQFF

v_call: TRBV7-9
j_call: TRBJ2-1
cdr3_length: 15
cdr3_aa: CASSSIPDRAHEQFF

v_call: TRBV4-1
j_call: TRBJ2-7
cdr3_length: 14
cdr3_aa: CASSERGGSYEQYF

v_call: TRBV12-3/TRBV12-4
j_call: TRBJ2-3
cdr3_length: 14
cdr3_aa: CASSSGGNTDTQYF

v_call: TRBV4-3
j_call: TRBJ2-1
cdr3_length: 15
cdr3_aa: CASSQVGGTYNEQFF

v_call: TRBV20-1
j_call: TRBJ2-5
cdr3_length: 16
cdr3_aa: CSATDWDRRNQETQYF

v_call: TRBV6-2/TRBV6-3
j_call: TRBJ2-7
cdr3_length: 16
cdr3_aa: CASSYSRQIPSYEQYF

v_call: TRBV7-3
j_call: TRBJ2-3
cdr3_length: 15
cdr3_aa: CASSLRGGATDTQYF

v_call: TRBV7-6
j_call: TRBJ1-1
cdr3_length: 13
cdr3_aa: CASSPTGHTEAFF

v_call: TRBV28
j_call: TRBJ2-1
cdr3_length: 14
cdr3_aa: CASSPHREYNEQFF

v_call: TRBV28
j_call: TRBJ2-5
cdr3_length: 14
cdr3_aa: CASSPNSGVETQYF

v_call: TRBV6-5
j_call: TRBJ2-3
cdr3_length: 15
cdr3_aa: CASSSLAASTDTQYF

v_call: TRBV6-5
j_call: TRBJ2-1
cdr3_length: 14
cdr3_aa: CASSYGGIGDEQFF

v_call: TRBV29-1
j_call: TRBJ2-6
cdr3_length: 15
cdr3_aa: CSVEHGDTGANVLTF

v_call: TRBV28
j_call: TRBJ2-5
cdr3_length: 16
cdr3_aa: CASSLTMPRYQETQYF

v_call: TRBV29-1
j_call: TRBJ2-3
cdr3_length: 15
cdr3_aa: CSVEDDRWGTDTQYF

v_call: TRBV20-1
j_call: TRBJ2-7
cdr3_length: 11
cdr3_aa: CSARLDYEQYF

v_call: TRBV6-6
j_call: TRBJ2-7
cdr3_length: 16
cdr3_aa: CASSPPGAGGPNEQYF

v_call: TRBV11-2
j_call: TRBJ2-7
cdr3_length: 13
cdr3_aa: CASSSGGSYEQYF

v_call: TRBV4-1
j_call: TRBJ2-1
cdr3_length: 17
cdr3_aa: CASSQDGTYSSYNEQFF

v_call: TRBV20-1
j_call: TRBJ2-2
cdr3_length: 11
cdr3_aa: CSARDGGELFF

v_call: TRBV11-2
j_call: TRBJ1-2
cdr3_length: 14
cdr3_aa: CASSPPGGGNGYTF

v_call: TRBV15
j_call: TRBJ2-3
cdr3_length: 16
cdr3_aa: CATSSGTSELTDTQYF

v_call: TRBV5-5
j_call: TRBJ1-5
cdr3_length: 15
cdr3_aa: CASSLTGYSNQPQHF

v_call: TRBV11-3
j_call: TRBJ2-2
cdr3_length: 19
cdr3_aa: CASSLNGLAGGPNTGELLF

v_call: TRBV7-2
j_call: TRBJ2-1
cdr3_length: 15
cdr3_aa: CASSLSGSAVNEQFF

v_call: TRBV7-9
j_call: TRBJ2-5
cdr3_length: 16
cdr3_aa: CASSSRLAGDQETQYF

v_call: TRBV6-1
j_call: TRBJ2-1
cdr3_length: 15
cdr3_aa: CASPEREGLLDEQFF

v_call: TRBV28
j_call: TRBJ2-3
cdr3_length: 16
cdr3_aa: CASSSLAEISTDTQYF

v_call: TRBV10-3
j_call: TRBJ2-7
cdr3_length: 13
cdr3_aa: CAITPSDSYEQYF

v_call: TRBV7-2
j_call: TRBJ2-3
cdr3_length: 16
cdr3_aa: CASSEWLADLTDTQYF

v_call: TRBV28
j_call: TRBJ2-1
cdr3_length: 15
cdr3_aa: CASSSPRTGYNEQFF

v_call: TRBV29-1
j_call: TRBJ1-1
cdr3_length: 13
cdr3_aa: CSGRFLLDTEAFF

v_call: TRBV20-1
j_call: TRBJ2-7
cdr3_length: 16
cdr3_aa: CSARWGDLQAPYEQYF